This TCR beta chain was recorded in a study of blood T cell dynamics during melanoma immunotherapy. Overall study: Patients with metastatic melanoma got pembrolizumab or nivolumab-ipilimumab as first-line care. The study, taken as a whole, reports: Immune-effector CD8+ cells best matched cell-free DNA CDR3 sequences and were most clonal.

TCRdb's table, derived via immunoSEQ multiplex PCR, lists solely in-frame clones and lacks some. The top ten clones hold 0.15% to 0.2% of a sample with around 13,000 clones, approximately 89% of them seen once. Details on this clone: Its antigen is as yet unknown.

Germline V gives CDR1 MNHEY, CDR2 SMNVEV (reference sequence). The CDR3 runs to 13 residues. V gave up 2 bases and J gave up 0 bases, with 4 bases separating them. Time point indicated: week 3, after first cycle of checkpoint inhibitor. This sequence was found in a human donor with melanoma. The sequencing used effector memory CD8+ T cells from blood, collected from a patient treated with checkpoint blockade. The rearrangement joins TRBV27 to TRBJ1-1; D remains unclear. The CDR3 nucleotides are TGTGCCAGCAGTTTACAGGTGAACACTGAAGCTTTCTTT. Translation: CASSLQVNTEAFF.